Sequencing of this TCR beta chain was carried out in a study of technical replicates of blood from several donors. This table comes from immunoSEQ multiplex PCR, and its TCRdb copy is limited to in-frame clones, with some not included. In the table there are tens of thousands of clones, over 85% of which are singletons. CDR3 length: 15 residues. Germline V CDR1 and CDR2: KGHSH, LQKENI. The trim removed 2 bases at V and 3 bases at J, leaving 4 bases unmatched. This chain links TRBV18 with TRBJ2-5; TRBD1 matches at 9 bases. Sequencing input: T cells isolated from PBMCs. This clonotype was sampled from a human donor in good health. CDR3 protein: CASSPSDRGKETQYF. In DNA, the CDR3 is TGTGCCAGCTCACCATCGGACAGGGGAAAAGAGACCCAGTACTTC. Full variable domain (rest looked up from reference TRBV18 and TRBJ2-5): NAGVMQNPRHLVRRRGQEARLRCSPMKGHSHVYWYRQLPEEGLKFMVYLQKENIIDESGMPKERFSAEFPKEGPSILRIQQVVRGDSAAYFCASSPSDRGKETQYFGPGTRLLVL.